One sample yielded the 12 T cell receptor beta chains listed below, sequenced in a study of regulatory T cells in long-lasting Graves disease. Time point described: newly diagnosed GD, antithyroid drugs for less than 3 months. PBMC RNA was the source of the TCR library. Arm-PCR of CDR3 regions and iRepertoire HTBI primers were used to build TCR beta libraries. TCRdb fed the multiplex PCR reads into MiXCR, producing one record per CDR3 protein. The sample lists roughly 500,000 distinct CDR3 sequences; roughly 14% were seen once. These data also featured in a second study, about T cells in Graves' hyperthyroidism and ophthalmopathy.

This material consisted of peripheral blood mononuclear cells (PBMCs), taken at new diagnosis, from a patient treated with antithyroid drugs. Receptors were obtained from a man younger than 45 with Graves disease.

This clonotype showed up many times. The chain uses TRBV7-2 and TRBJ1-2; D call uncertain. The germline V gene encodes CDR1 SGHTA and CDR2 FQGNSA. V dropped 7 bases and J dropped 11 bases, with 20 bases sitting between them. This CDR3 is 13 amino acids long. The chain's CDR3 is CASTPVLQGWYTF. DNA of the CDR3: TGTGCCAGCACCCCCGTCCTCCAAGGGTGGTACACCTTC.

This clonotype was counted many times. The genes are TRBV29-1 and TRBJ1-4; TRBD1 might be the D (5 bases). The CDR3 is 14 residues long. Trimming removed 1 base at V and 6 bases at J, with 12 bases between. The germline CDR1 and CDR2 sequences are SQVTM and ANQGSEA. CDR3 region: CSVEVPREDEKLFF. The CDR3 DNA reads TGCAGCGTTGAAGTCCCCAGGGAGGATGAAAAACTGTTTTTT. Supplemented by reference TRBV29-1 and TRBJ1-4, the full variable domain reads SAVISQKPSRDICQRGTSLTIQCQVDSQVTMMFWYRQQPGQSLTLIATANQGSEATYESGFVIDKFPISRPNLTFSTLTVSNMSPEDSSIYLCSVEVPREDEKLFFGSGTQLSVL.

Comment on this clonotype: Just one base apart from a much larger clone, this may be a read error. J is TRBJ2-7 and V is TRBV5-1; TRBD2 agrees at 12 bases. This CDR3 has 17 amino acids. V trimming: 0 bases; J trimming: 7 bases; junction bases outside the gene matches: 11. The germline V gene encodes CDR1 SGHRS and CDR2 YFSETQ. CDR3 sequence: CASSLGVSTSGSDEQYF. The CDR3 nucleotides are TGCGCCAGCAGCTTGGGGGTGTCGACTAGCGGGAGCGATGAGCAGTACTTC.

The chain uses TRBV19 and TRBJ1-2; 7 bases align to TRBD1. The CDR3 has 14 amino acids. Trimming removed 6 bases from V and 8 bases from J; junction bases left unmatched: 12. Per the germline V gene, CDR1 is LNHDA and CDR2 is SQIVND (reference sequence). The CDR3 here is CASRTGQTGGGYTF. The CDR3 nucleotides read TGTGCCAGTAGGACGGGACAGACGGGGGGCGGCTACACCTTC. Full variable domain (outside the CDR3, taken from reference TRBV19 and TRBJ1-2): DGGITQSPKYLFRKEGQNVTLSCEQNLNHDAMYWYRQDPGQGLRLIYYSQIVNDFQKGDIAEGYSVSREKKESFPLTVTSAQKNPTAFYLCASRTGQTGGGYTFGSGTRLTVV.

The CDR3 sequence: CASSQGGFFAGEAFF. CDR3 sequence (DNA): TGCGCCAGCAGCCAAGGGGGATTTTTTGCCGGTGAAGCTTTCTTT. The chain employs TRBV4-1 and TRBJ1-1; D uncertain. The CDR3 spans 15 residues. V lost 1 base and J 7 bases, leaving 16 bases between the germline ends. CDR1 and CDR2 from the germline V gene are MGHRA and YSYEKL.

To note about this clonotype: The junction differs from germline at one of its ends, possibly a read error. This chain joins TRBV24-1 and TRBJ2-3; D is unresolved. Germline V gene sequence: CDR1 KGHDR, CDR2 SFDVKD. The CDR3 contains 17 residues. The chain's CDR3 is CAASDPSEDSSTDTQYF. The CDR3, as DNA: TGTGCCGCCAGTGATCCTTCGGAAGACTCTAGCACAGATACGCAGTATTTT.

As concerns this clonotype: This may come from a read error, since a much larger clone is one base off. The rearrangement joins TRBV18 to TRBJ2-5, with D perhaps matching TRBD1 (6 bases). Germline V gene data show CDR1 as KGHSH and CDR2 as LQKENI. V lost 5 bases and J lost 2, with 12 bases in between. The CDR3 is 14 residues long. The CDR3 DNA follows: TGTGCCAGCTCATCGACAGGAATGCAAGAGACCCAGTACTTC. Protein: CASSSTGMQETQYF.

This clonotype was counted a few times. V gene TRBV10-3 combines with J gene TRBJ1-6; 7 bases match TRBD1. V lost 0 bases and J lost 7; bases outside the gene matches: 6. Germline V CDR1 and CDR2: ENHRY, SYGVKD. The CDR3 totals 16 residues. The CDR3 nucleotides are TGTGCCATCAGTGAGTCTGAGAGGGGGCCAAATTCACCCCTCCACTTT. Translated: CAISESERGPNSPLHF.

There are a few counts of this clonotype. This clone may be a read error of a much larger clone one base away. The chain is built from TRBV10-3 and TRBJ2-1, with 11 bases matching TRBD2. The germline V gene encodes CDR1 ENHRY and CDR2 SYGVKD. Germline trimming cut 5 bases from V and 3 bases from J; bases unmatched to any gene: 3. The CDR3 is made up of 15 amino acids. CDR3 region: CAISSTSGVYNEQFF. DNA of the CDR3: TGTGCCATCAGTTCGACTAGCGGGGTCTACAATGAGCAGTTCTTC.

The genes are TRBV18 and TRBJ2-3; possibly TRBD1 for D (6 bases). V was shortened by 0 bases and J by 3 bases, with 10 bases between the two germline ends. There are 15 residues in the CDR3. Germline V gives CDR1 KGHSH, CDR2 LQKENI. The CDR3 reads CASSPPVGGTDTQYF. In nucleotides, the CDR3 is TGTGCCAGCTCACCACCAGTAGGGGGTACAGATACGCAGTATTTT.

This clonotype was recorded at least ten times. The V and J genes are TRBV27 and TRBJ2-7; TRBD2 matches 10 bases. The CDR3 is made up of 16 amino acids. V lost 2 bases, J lost 4 bases, and 8 bases stayed unmatched. Germline V lookup: CDR1 MNHEY, CDR2 SMNVEV (reference sequence). The CDR3 here is CASSLSSSGSLYEQYF. The CDR3 DNA sequence: TGTGCCAGCAGTTTAAGCTCTAGCGGGAGTCTATACGAGCAGTACTTC.

A remark on this clonotype: This may be a read error, as it is one base from a much larger clone. This rearrangement joins TRBV27 to TRBJ1-1; D not resolved. The germline V gene encodes CDR1 MNHEY and CDR2 SMNVEV (reference sequence). Trimming removed 6 bases from V and 3 bases from J, with 17 bases in between. The CDR3 totals 15 residues. The CDR3 loop reads CASRVPDTADTEAFF. The DNA of the CDR3 is TGTGCCAGCAGAGTCCCAGATACCGCGGACACTGAAGCTTTCTTT.